This T cell receptor (beta chain) is from a study of identical twins. The study, taken as a whole, reports: Conclusions relied on cross-sectional statistical analysis, not following the same donors. Part of the zero-insertion signal could reflect confounding by invariant MAIT and iNKT cells. Insertions ran lower in abundant cord blood beta clonotypes, though not in memory repertoires.

On this clonotype itself: What it binds is not known. Mismatch with germline at one junction end may stem from a read error.

TCRdb re-derived calls from the 5' RACE reads in MiXCR, one entry per CDR3 protein. The data show 1.5 million or so distinct CDR3 sequences, 32% seen once. The CDR3 length is 11 residues. Germline-derived CDR1 and CDR2 are ENHRY and SYGVKD. This TCR was sampled from a newborn girl in good health. What was sequenced was cord blood. The chain couples TRBV10-3 to TRBJ2-5, with D unresolved. This CDR3 reads CAIGESDEQYF. CDR3 nucleotide sequence: TGTGCCATCGGTGAGTCCGATGAGCAGTACTTC.